What follows are 13 T cell receptor beta chains derived from one specimen sequenced in a study of T-cell memory formation after mild COVID-19. From the 5' RACE reads, TCRdb called clonotypes with MiXCR, one entry per CDR3 protein. The data contain 350,000 or so distinct CDR3 sequences, roughly 20% of them singletons. What was sequenced was PBMCs or a T cell subset sorted from them (not recorded which). Source of these receptors: a young man who had mild COVID-19 (a few samples of this study predate the infection). Cell type and time point are not known.

The chain uses TRBV20-1 and TRBJ2-5; 7 positions match TRBD1. The ends lost 5 bases at V and 5 bases at J; junction bases unmatched: 8. The germline V gene encodes CDR1 DFQATT and CDR2 SNEGSKA (reference sequence). The CDR3 runs to 13 residues. Here the CDR3 reads CSAYRGGSETQYF. In nucleotides, the CDR3 is TGCAGTGCTTACAGGGGCGGAAGCGAGACCCAGTACTTC.

The V call is TRBV12-3 or TRBV12-4, the J call TRBJ1-6; D gene ambiguous. There are 12 residues in the CDR3. Trimming stripped 1 base from V and 9 bases from J, with 4 bases between. The CDR3 DNA reads as TGTGCCAGCAGTTTAGACCCTTCACCCCTCCACTTT. Its protein is CASSLDPSPLHF.

This chain links TRBV11-1 with TRBJ2-3; the D is unclear. This CDR3 has 16 amino acids. V was trimmed by 5 bases and J by 5 bases, leaving 20 bases between them. Germline V gene data show CDR1 as SGHAT and CDR2 as FQDESV (reference sequence). CDR3 coding DNA: TGTGCCAGCAGCCATACTAAGACGGCCCACCGAGATACGCAGTATTTT. Its protein is CASSHTKTAHRDTQYF. The entire variable domain, with the rest obtained from reference TRBV11-1 and TRBJ2-3, is as follows: EAEVAQSPRYKITEKSQAVAFWCDPISGHATLYWYRQILGQGPELLVQFQDESVVDDSQLPKDRFSAERLKGVDSTLKIQPAELGDSAMYLCASSHTKTAHRDTQYFGPGTRLTVL.

V and J are TRBV6-2 or TRBV6-3 and TRBJ1-1, with D possibly TRBD1 on 6 matching bases. Germline loops: CDR1 MNHEY, CDR2 SVGEGT. This CDR3 has 14 residues. V was clipped by 0 bases and J by 11 bases, with 16 bases between them. CDR3 region: CASSYSGAVGPAFF. The CDR3 DNA sequence: TGTGCCAGCAGTTACTCGGGGGCGGTGGGTCCGGCTTTCTTT.

This chain links TRBV5-4 with TRBJ1-4; D ambiguous. The CDR3 runs to 16 residues. V dropped 3 bases and J dropped 0 bases, with 12 bases sitting between them. Germline lookup yields CDR1 SGHNT and CDR2 YYREEE (reference sequence). This CDR3 reads CASSSRRVSTNEKLFF. The DNA for the CDR3 is TGTGCCAGCAGCTCGCGACGGGTGTCAACTAATGAAAAACTGTTTTTT.

This clonotype turned up a few times. DNA of the CDR3: TGCGCCAGCGGAAGGGGCTATCAAGAGACCCAGTACTTC. Protein product: CASGRGYQETQYF. The chain uses TRBV4-1 and TRBJ2-5, with D possibly TRBD1 on 5 matching bases. V was cut by 8 bases and J by 2 bases, with 12 bases left in between. This CDR3 has 13 amino acids. CDR1 and CDR2 (germline): MGHRA, YSYEKL.

The chain joins TRBV29-1 to TRBJ2-5; unclear D gene. CDR1 is SQVTM and CDR2 is ANQGSEA in the germline V gene. This CDR3 region has 14 residues. V shed 1 base and J shed 5 bases, with 14 bases lying between them. The DNA of the CDR3 is TGCAGCGTTGAAGGCTACCCCTCCCGGGAGACCCAGTACTTC. As protein: CSVEGYPSRETQYF. The whole variable domain, filled in from reference TRBV29-1 and TRBJ2-5, reads SAVISQKPSRDICQRGTSLTIQCQVDSQVTMMFWYRQQPGQSLTLIATANQGSEATYESGFVIDKFPISRPNLTFSTLTVSNMSPEDSSIYLCSVEGYPSRETQYFGPGTRLLVL.

This chain uses TRBV10-3 with TRBJ1-2; 10 bases align to TRBD1. Germline V gene data show CDR1 as ENHRY and CDR2 as SYGVKD. V dropped 5 bases and J dropped 0; count of bases not matched to a gene: 6. The CDR3 spans 16 residues. The DNA of the CDR3 is TGTGCCATCAGTTCCCCCGGGACAGGGGCTAACTATGGCTACACCTTC. It yields the protein CAISSPGTGANYGYTF.

The J gene is TRBJ2-7, the V gene TRBV27; D may be TRBD1 (6 bases). V lost 6 bases, J lost 6 bases, and 27 bases lay in between. The V gene's germline CDR1 is MNHEY and CDR2 SMNVEV (reference sequence). This CDR3 spans 17 amino acids. CDR3 residues: CASSKVRRTVYRGEQYF. The CDR3 bases are TGTGCCAGCAGCAAAGTACGGAGGACAGTTTATCGAGGCGAGCAGTACTTC.

The V call is TRBV5-1, the J call TRBJ1-3; TRBD1 matches 7 bases. The CDR3 has 16 amino acids. Germline V gene lookup returns CDR1 SGHRS and CDR2 YFSETQ. The J segment lost 2 bases and the V segment lost 4 bases, leaving 9 bases of the junction unmatched. CDR3 residues: CASSGSRTGPGNTIYF. The CDR3 coding sequence is TGCGCCAGCAGCGGCTCTAGGACAGGCCCTGGAAACACCATATATTTT.

The V and J genes are TRBV19 and TRBJ1-1, with 9 bases identical to TRBD1. In germline, CDR1 is LNHDA, CDR2 SQIVND (reference sequence). With V trimmed by 6 bases and J by 12 bases, 14 bases remained unmatched. This CDR3 comprises 14 residues. The DNA of the CDR3 is TGTGCCAGTAGCGAACAGGGGGCGCTTTCGCGGACTTTCTTT. Its protein product is CASSEQGALSRTFF.

This clonotype appeared once. Possible read error: a much larger clone is one base away. The V and J genes are TRBV7-6 and TRBJ2-7; a weak D match, TRBD1 (6 bases). This CDR3 has 15 amino acids. Germline V gene lookup returns CDR1 SGHVS and CDR2 FNYEAQ. The CDR3 DNA reads TGTGACAGCAGCTTATCGGACAGCTTGTCGGACGAGCAGTACGTC. It translates to CDSSLSDSLSDEQYV.

This clonotype was seen only a few times. The chain employs TRBV5-1 and TRBJ2-7; D perhaps matches TRBD1 (5 bases). The CDR3 length is 14 residues. Germline loops: CDR1 SGHRS, CDR2 YFSETQ. V lost 4 bases to trimming and J lost 1 base, with 12 bases between them. The CDR3 loop reads CASSPDIGSYEQYF. The CDR3 DNA reads TGCGCCAGCAGCCCGGACATTGGATCCTACGAGCAGTACTTC. The entire variable domain, with the rest obtained from reference TRBV5-1 and TRBJ2-7, is as follows: KAGVTQTPRYLIKTRGQQVTLSCSPISGHRSVSWYQQTPGQGLQFLFEYFSETQRNKGNFPGRFSGRQFSNSRSEMNVSTLELGDSALYLCASSPDIGSYEQYFGPGTRLTVT.